These T cell receptor beta chains were read from a single sample in a study of T cell responses to AZD1222 COVID-19 vaccine. Generated by immunoSEQ multiplex PCR, the TCRdb table keeps only in-frame clones and is missing some. Of about 130,000 clones in the sample, about nine tenths were seen once. The material was peripheral blood, obtained on day 0 of AZD1222 vaccination. Receptors were obtained from an adult in good health. Both conserved end residues are part of each CDR3. D genes are given only for firm matches. Part of the rows lack a size; the others show once, few, many or a class for expanded clones.

J gene: TRBJ2-5
D gene: .
V gene: TRBV7-2
clone size: .
CDR3 DNA: TGTGCCAGCAGCTTAGGAGGTCTACAAGAGACCCAGTACTTC
CDR3 protein: CASSLGGLQETQYF

J gene: TRBJ1-1
D gene: TRBD1
V gene: TRBV6-4
clone size: .
CDR3 DNA: TGTGCCAGCAGTGACTCGGGCAGGGGGGACACTGAAGCTTTCTTT
CDR3 protein: CASSDSGRGDTEAFF

J gene: TRBJ2-5
D gene: TRBD2
V gene: TRBV28
clone size: .
CDR3 DNA: TGTGCCAGCAGCTCCATAGCGGGAGCCCCAGAGACCCAGTACTTC
CDR3 protein: CASSSIAGAPETQYF

J gene: TRBJ1-1
D gene: TRBD1
V gene: TRBV10-1
clone size: .
CDR3 DNA: TGCGCCAGCAGTGAGTGGGCAGGGGGCACTGAAGCTTTCTTT
CDR3 protein: CASSEWAGGTEAFF

J gene: TRBJ1-1
D gene: .
V gene: TRBV6-5
clone size: .
CDR3 DNA: TGTGCCAGCAGTTACTCGGGTACGAGGCTCACTGAAGCTTTCTTT
CDR3 protein: CASSYSGTRLTEAFF

J gene: TRBJ1-6
D gene: .
V gene: TRBV4-3
clone size: .
CDR3 DNA: TGCGCCAGCAGCCAAGAAAGAGTGACCCGAGGGCCCCTCCACTTT
CDR3 protein: CASSQERVTRGPLHF

J gene: TRBJ2-1
D gene: .
V gene: TRBV28
clone size: once
CDR3 DNA: TGTGCCAGCAGTTCGACAGGGAGGGGTGAGCAGTTCTTC
CDR3 protein: CASSSTGRGEQFF

J gene: TRBJ2-3
D gene: .
V gene: TRBV14
clone size: once
CDR3 DNA: TGTGCCAGCAGCCAAGAATGGACACCTACTTGGGATACGCAGTATTTT
CDR3 protein: CASSQEWTPTWDTQYF

J gene: TRBJ2-5
D gene: .
V gene: TRBV27
clone size: .
CDR3 DNA: TGTGCCAGCAGTGATGCAGGGGAGGGAGAGACCCAGTACTTC
CDR3 protein: CASSDAGEGETQYF

J gene: TRBJ1-5
D gene: TRBD1
V gene: TRBV24-1
clone size: few
CDR3 DNA: TGTGCCACCAGTGATTACAGGGGCGAACAGCCCCAGCATTTT
CDR3 protein: CATSDYRGEQPQHF

J gene: TRBJ2-1
D gene: TRBD2
V gene: TRBV11-1
clone size: .
CDR3 DNA: TGTGCCAGCAGCTACGGACTAGCGGGCAACAATGAGCAGTTCTTC
CDR3 protein: CASSYGLAGNNEQFF

J gene: TRBJ2-7
D gene: TRBD1
V gene: TRBV24-1
clone size: .
CDR3 DNA: TGTGCCACCAGTGATTCGGGACAGGGGAGAATGGGCGAGCAGTACTTC
CDR3 protein: CATSDSGQGRMGEQYF

J gene: TRBJ1-1
D gene: .
V gene: TRBV21-1
clone size: many
CDR3 DNA: TGTGCCAGCAGCAAAGCGAAAGGTCCTCAGGGGCCGAACACTGAAGCTTTCTTT
CDR3 protein: CASSKAKGPQGPNTEAFF

J gene: TRBJ1-5
D gene: TRBD1
V gene: TRBV19
clone size: .
CDR3 DNA: TGTGCCAGTACTCGGGACAGGGGGAGCCATCAGCCCCAGCATTTT
CDR3 protein: CASTRDRGSHQPQHF

J gene: TRBJ1-5
D gene: .
V gene: TRBV3-1/TRBV3-2
clone size: .
CDR3 DNA: TGTGCCAGCAGCCATGGGAATCAGCCCCAGCATTTT
CDR3 protein: CASSHGNQPQHF

J gene: TRBJ2-2
D gene: .
V gene: TRBV9
clone size: .
CDR3 DNA: TGTGCCAGCAGCGGAAACACCGGGGAGCTGTTTTTT
CDR3 protein: CASSGNTGELFF

J gene: TRBJ1-2
D gene: .
V gene: TRBV14
clone size: .
CDR3 DNA: TGTGCCAGCAGCCAAGATTCGGATCCGCGGTGGGCTAACTATGGCTACACCTTC
CDR3 protein: CASSQDSDPRWANYGYTF

J gene: TRBJ2-1
D gene: .
V gene: TRBV6-4
clone size: .
CDR3 DNA: TGTGCCAGCAGTGACGAGGGGACCCACGGCCATGAGCAGTTCTTC
CDR3 protein: CASSDEGTHGHEQFF

J gene: TRBJ1-5
D gene: .
V gene: TRBV7-9
clone size: .
CDR3 DNA: TGTGCCAGCAGCCAATCGGGTCAGCCCCAGCATTTT
CDR3 protein: CASSQSGQPQHF

J gene: TRBJ1-3
D gene: TRBD1
V gene: TRBV28
clone size: few
CDR3 DNA: TGTGCCAGCCGCACAGGGGGCGAGGGAAACACCATATATTTT
CDR3 protein: CASRTGGEGNTIYF

J gene: TRBJ1-5
D gene: .
V gene: TRBV6-2/TRBV6-3
clone size: .
CDR3 DNA: TGTGCCAGCAGCCACCTCCGGCAGCTTTATAGCAATCAGCCCCAGCATTTT
CDR3 protein: CASSHLRQLYSNQPQHF

J gene: TRBJ1-1
D gene: TRBD1
V gene: TRBV9
clone size: .
CDR3 DNA: TGTGCCAGCAGCGACAGGGGTGGGACTGAAGCTTTCTTT
CDR3 protein: CASSDRGGTEAFF

J gene: TRBJ2-7
D gene: TRBD2
V gene: TRBV5-1
clone size: .
CDR3 DNA: TGCGCCAGCAGTTGGACTAGCGGGGGGGCATACGAGCAGTACTTC
CDR3 protein: CASSWTSGGAYEQYF

J gene: TRBJ1-3
D gene: TRBD1
V gene: TRBV24-1
clone size: few
CDR3 DNA: TGTGCCGTCCCGAACGGGACAGAGCCTTGCTCTGGAAACACCATATATTTT
CDR3 protein: CAVPNGTEPCSGNTIYF

J gene: TRBJ2-1
D gene: .
V gene: TRBV27
clone size: few
CDR3 DNA: TGTGCCAGCAGTTCCATTAGCGGAGGGAGCGATGAGCAGTTCTTC
CDR3 protein: CASSSISGGSDEQFF

J gene: TRBJ1-1
D gene: .
V gene: TRBV29-1
clone size: .
CDR3 DNA: TGCAGCGCCCCGGGGGGGGACACTGAAGCTTTCTTT
CDR3 protein: CSAPGGDTEAFF

J gene: TRBJ2-2
D gene: TRBD1
V gene: TRBV29-1
clone size: .
CDR3 DNA: TGCAGCGTTGAAGATGGACAGGGGGTGGCCGGGGAGCTGTTTTTT
CDR3 protein: CSVEDGQGVAGELFF

J gene: TRBJ1-1
D gene: .
V gene: TRBV4-2
clone size: .
CDR3 DNA: .
CDR3 protein: CASSQVGQGTMNTEAFF

J gene: TRBJ1-2
D gene: .
V gene: TRBV30
clone size: .
CDR3 DNA: TGTGCCTGGAGTGAAGGGGAGGGGGGCCAAGTTAACTATGGCTACACCTTC
CDR3 protein: CAWSEGEGGQVNYGYTF